This is a list of T cell receptor delta chains from one sample in a study of Vγ9Vδ2 T cells in congenital toxoplasmosis. TCRdb repeated clone calling on the reads with CATT. The sample yields around 820 delta-chain clones, 25% seen once. The source material was gamma-delta T cells from blood. These TCRs come from a child under 10 years old born to a mother with Toxoplasma gondii infection during pregnancy, either congenitally infected or uninfected (not recorded which). CDR3s include the opening cysteine and the closing phenylalanine or tryptophan. A D gene is named only where the DNA matches it firmly. Clone sizes are given selectively: once, few, many, or a class where the clone is expanded.

clone_size	v_call	d_call	j_call	cdr3_aa	cdr3_nt
medium-sized	TRAV29/DV5	.	TRDJ1	CAATSSRGGETFGWTDKLIF	TGTGCAGCAACCTCATCCCGGGGCGGGGAAACCTTCGGGTGGACCGATAAACTCATCTTT
large	TRDV2	TRDD3	TRDJ1	CACTYLGDTSSDKLIF	TGTGCCTGTACTTATCTGGGGGATACGTCCTCCGATAAACTCATCTTT
large	TRDV1	TRDD3	TRDJ1	CALGEHLFLRFWGIREELIF	TGTGCTCTTGGGGAACATTTATTCCTACGGTTCTGGGGGATAAGGGAGGAACTCATCTTT
medium-sized	TRDV1	TRDD3	TRDJ1	CALGELSHRPLFSYWGPWGTDKLIF	TGTGCTCTTGGGGAACTATCCCACCGCCCACTCTTCTCCTACTGGGGGCCTTGGGGCACCGATAAACTCATCTTT
large	TRDV1	TRDD3	TRDJ1	CALGIHLFTLYWGIPKNHKLIF	TGTGCTCTTGGGATTCATTTATTTACCCTGTACTGGGGGATACCAAAAAATCATAAACTCATCTTT
large	TRDV2	TRDD3	TRDJ1	CACDTVELGDTRRNKLIF	TGTGCCTGTGACACCGTTGAACTGGGGGATACGCGACGAAATAAACTCATCTTT
large	TRDV3	TRDD3	TRDJ3	CAFLDIRDSGGSSWDTRQMFF	TGTGCCTTTCTTGATATCCGCGATTCTGGGGGTAGCTCCTGGGACACCCGACAGATGTTTTTC
.	TRDV1	.	TRDJ1	CALGVISTLGVPIFRTDKLIF	TGTGCTCTTGGGGTGATTTCTACTTTGGGGGTCCCTATCTTCCGCACCGATAAACTCATCTTT
large	TRDV3	TRDD3	TRDJ1	CAFTRDTADKLIF	TGTGCCTTTACAAGGGATACGGCCGATAAACTCATCTTT
large	TRDV1	TRDD3	TRDJ2	CALGELGPSTWAYWGISAQLFF	TGTGCTCTTGGGGAACTTGGTCCCTCTACGTGGGCCTACTGGGGGATAAGTGCACAACTCTTCTTT
large	TRDV1	.	TRDJ1	CALVSRGSRMYTDKLIF	TGTGCTCTTGTTTCCCGGGGATCCCGAATGTACACCGATAAACTCATCTTT
medium-sized	TRDV2	TRDD3	TRDJ3	CACDSVLGDTSSWDTRQMFF	TGTGCCTGTGACTCCGTACTGGGGGATACGAGCTCCTGGGACACCCGACAGATGTTTTTC
large	TRDV1	TRDD3	TRDJ1	CALGEFPGGRKLRGIAPYTDKLIF	TGTGCTCTTGGGGAATTCCCGGGGGGTCGGAAATTACGGGGGATAGCGCCGTACACCGATAAACTCATCTTT
large	TRDV1	.	TRDJ1	CALGELRRTPYTDKLIF	TGTGCTCTTGGGGAACTCCGGCGGACCCCGTACACCGATAAACTCATCTTT
medium-sized	TRDV1	TRDD3	TRDJ1	CALGELRTSSYTYWGIRGYTDKLIF	TGTGCTCTTGGGGAACTCAGGACTTCTTCATACACCTACTGGGGGATACGCGGGTACACCGATAAACTCATCTTT
.	TRDV2	TRDD3	TRDJ1	CACDTATGGYAWETDKLIF	TGTGCCTGTGACACCGCTACTGGGGGATACGCGTGGGAAACCGATAAACTCATCTTT
large	TRDV1	TRDD3	TRDJ1	CALGPLLEYWGILAFNADKLIF	TGTGCTCTTGGCCCCCTGCTTGAGTACTGGGGGATACTGGCCTTTAACGCCGATAAACTCATCTTT
large	TRDV1	TRDD3	TRDJ1	CALGASMRIRLLGDLPHKLIF	TGTGCTCTTGGGGCCTCTATGAGGATCCGGTTACTGGGGGATCTACCCCATAAACTCATCTTT
medium-sized	TRDV1	TRDD3	TRDJ1	CALGELPSPGGYTAVTDKLIF	TGTGCTCTTGGGGAACTCCCTTCCCCTGGGGGATACACGGCCGTCACCGATAAACTCATCTTT
large	TRDV2	TRDD3	TRDJ1	CACDTVLGDRETDKLIF	TGTGCCTGTGACACCGTCTTGGGGGATAGGGAGACCGATAAACTCATCTTT
few	TRDV1	TRDD3	TRDJ1	CALGENGYLHWGIPRTDKLIF	TGTGCTCTTGGGGAAAATGGGTACCTACACTGGGGGATTCCGAGGACCGATAAACTCATCTTT
large	TRDV2	TRDD3	TRDJ3	CACDTAPGGRTWDTRQMFF	TGTGCCTGTGACACCGCTCCTGGGGGCCGAACCTGGGACACCCGACAGATGTTTTTC
large	TRDV1	TRDD3	TRDJ1	CALGELPVVPSHRTGGYERGTDKLIF	TGTGCTCTTGGGGAACTGCCAGTGGTCCCATCCCATCGTACTGGGGGATACGAGAGGGGGACCGATAAACTCATCTTT
large	TRDV3	.	TRDJ1	CALYSLRRRYTDKLIF	TGTGCCTTGTATAGCCTGCGAAGGAGGTACACCGATAAACTCATCTTT
large	TRDV2	.	TRDJ1	CACDLVSPDTDKLIF	TGTGCCTGTGACCTTGTTTCTCCGGACACCGATAAACTCATCTTT
medium-sized	TRDV1	TRDD3	TRDJ1	CALGPKNRPKHYWGIRGGDKLIF	TGTGCTCTTGGGCCCAAGAATCGTCCTAAGCATTACTGGGGGATACGCGGCGGCGATAAACTCATCTTT
large	TRDV1	TRDD3	TRDJ1	CALGEQILLGDTTDKLIF	TGTGCTCTTGGGGAACAGATCCTACTGGGGGATACAACCGATAAACTCATCTTT
large	TRDV2	.	TRDJ1	CACRSSYLYTDKLIF	TGTGCCTGCCGGTCCTCCTACTTGTACACCGATAAACTCATCTTT
large	TRDV3	TRDD3	TRDJ2	CAFCLGAQAPSLTAQLFF	TGTGCCTTTTGTCTGGGGGCCCAGGCCCCCTCTTTGACAGCACAACTCTTCTTT
medium-sized	TRDV2	TRDD3	TRDJ1	CACDTVGNTGGSPDKLIF	TGTGCCTGTGACACCGTAGGCAATACTGGGGGATCCCCCGATAAACTCATCTTT
large	TRDV2	.	TRDJ1	CACDLMRISQYTDKLIF	TGTGCCTGTGACCTCATGAGGATCAGCCAGTACACCGATAAACTCATCTTT
medium-sized	TRDV1	.	TRDJ1	CALGELGGSYTDKLIF	TGTGCTCTTGGGGAACTAGGTGGGTCGTACACCGATAAACTCATCTTT
medium-sized	TRDV3	.	TRDJ1	CAFSAGDHTDKLIF	TGTGCCTTTAGCGCTGGGGACCACACCGATAAACTCATCTTT
large	TRDV3	.	TRDJ3	CAFDLPTGGSSSWDTRQMFF	TGTGCCTTCGACCTTCCTACTGGGGGATCAAGCTCCTGGGACACCCGACAGATGTTTTTC
large	TRDV1	.	TRDJ2	CALGEPYFGGYLVTAQLFF	TGTGCTCTTGGGGAACCCTATTTTGGGGGTTATCTGGTGACAGCACAACTCTTCTTT
few	TRDV2	TRDD3	TRDJ3	CACAPLGSSWDTRQMFF	TGTGCCTGTGCCCCACTGGGGAGCTCCTGGGACACCCGACAGATGTTTTTC
large	TRDV1	.	TRDJ1	CALGERVDGDGGRLIF	TGTGCTCTTGGGGAACGTGTCGACGGCGACGGGGGACGACTCATCTTT
large	TRDV2	TRDD3	TRDJ1	CACDTVLGDTRITDKLIF	TGTGCCTGTGACACCGTGCTGGGGGATACGCGAATAACCGATAAACTCATCTTT
large	TRDV3	TRDD3	TRDJ1	CAFTHWGVPKLIF	TGTGCCTTTACTCACTGGGGGGTGCCAAAACTCATCTTT
large	TRDV2	TRDD3	TRDJ1	CACDDAGGYPKYTDKLIF	TGTGCCTGTGACGACGCTGGGGGATATCCTAAGTACACCGATAAACTCATCTTT
large	TRAV38-2/DV8	.	TRDJ1	CAYSSTASKGDTDKLIF	TGTGCTTATTCCTCAACCGCTTCAAAGGGGGACACCGATAAACTCATCTTT
large	TRDV3	TRDD3	TRDJ1	CAFVEVSYLYWGIHFFTDKLIF	TGTGCCTTCGTTGAGGTCTCCTACTTGTACTGGGGGATACATTTTTTCACCGATAAACTCATCTTT
medium-sized	TRDV1	TRDD3	TRDJ1	CALGEAWGLGGPYTDKLIF	TGTGCTCTTGGGGAAGCCTGGGGGCTGGGGGGTCCCTACACCGATAAACTCATCTTT
large	TRDV1	TRDD3	TRDJ1	CALGATHPLLGDTLADKLIF	TGTGCTCTTGGGGCTACACACCCCCTACTGGGGGATACTCTGGCCGATAAACTCATCTTT
few	TRDV1	.	TRDJ1	CALGEHFPGPYTDKHIF	TGTGCTCTTGGGGAACATTTCCCCGGTCCCTACACCGATAAACACATCTTT
large	TRDV2	TRDD3	TRDJ2	CACDPVLGDTLTAQLFF	TGTGCCTGTGACCCGGTACTGGGGGATACCTTGACAGCACAACTCTTCTTT
medium-sized	TRDV2	TRDD3	TRDJ2	CACDPLGDALTAQLFF	TGTGCCTGTGACCCCTTGGGGGACGCTTTGACAGCACAACTCTTCTTT
large	TRDV2	TRDD3	TRDJ1	CACDSLLGSTPPDKLIF	TGTGCCTGTGACTCCCTACTGGGGTCAACGCCCCCCGATAAACTCATCTTT
large	TRDV1	.	TRDJ1	CALGASSYVDLGDTDKLIF	TGTGCTCTTGGGGCGAGTTCCTACGTCGATCTGGGGGACACCGATAAACTCATCTTT
few	TRDV1	TRDD3	TRDJ1	CAIGELGLGRVLGDIPYADKLIF	TGTGCTATTGGGGAACTAGGGCTCGGACGAGTACTGGGGGATATTCCCTACGCCGATAAACTCATCTTT
large	TRDV1	TRDD3	TRDJ1	CALGWGIRSDKLIF	TGTGCTCTTGGGTGGGGGATTAGGTCCGATAAACTCATCTTT
.	TRDV1	TRDD3	TRDJ1	CALGELFTGGYGTDKLIF	TGTGCTCTTGGGGAACTGTTTACTGGGGGATACGGGACCGATAAACTCATCTTT
large	TRDV1	TRDD2	TRDJ1	CALGITPSYEILTDKLIF	TGTGCTCTTGGGATTACACCTTCCTACGAGATCCTCACCGATAAACTCATCTTT
large	TRDV1	.	TRDJ1	CALGELEGPSYGGAGGDLTDKLIF	TGTGCTCTTGGGGAACTAGAGGGCCCTTCCTACGGGGGAGCTGGGGGAGACCTCACCGATAAACTCATCTTT
large	TRDV2	TRDD3	TRDJ1	CACDKITSLGDKREGTDKLIF	TGTGCCTGTGACAAGATAACGAGCCTGGGGGATAAGAGAGAGGGCACCGATAAACTCATCTTT
large	TRDV1	TRDD3	TRDJ1	CALGDHSPHGILGDTSRYTDKLIF	TGTGCTCTTGGGGATCACTCACCCCACGGAATACTGGGGGATACGTCCAGGTACACCGATAAACTCATCTTT
medium-sized	TRDV2	TRDD3	TRDJ1	CACDTVKGTTGGYLGTDKLIF	TGTGCCTGTGACACCGTTAAGGGGACTACTGGGGGATACTTGGGCACCGATAAACTCATCTTT
medium-sized	TRAV29/DV5	TRDD3	TRDJ1	CAARRLPQCTGGRCSYTDKLIF	TGTGCAGCAAGGCGCCTTCCCCAATGTACTGGGGGTAGGTGTTCCTACACCGATAAACTCATCTTT
medium-sized	TRDV1	TRDD3	TRDJ1	CALGELLGVRYTDKLIF	TGTGCCCTTGGGGAACTTCTGGGGGTGAGATACACCGATAAACTCATCTTT